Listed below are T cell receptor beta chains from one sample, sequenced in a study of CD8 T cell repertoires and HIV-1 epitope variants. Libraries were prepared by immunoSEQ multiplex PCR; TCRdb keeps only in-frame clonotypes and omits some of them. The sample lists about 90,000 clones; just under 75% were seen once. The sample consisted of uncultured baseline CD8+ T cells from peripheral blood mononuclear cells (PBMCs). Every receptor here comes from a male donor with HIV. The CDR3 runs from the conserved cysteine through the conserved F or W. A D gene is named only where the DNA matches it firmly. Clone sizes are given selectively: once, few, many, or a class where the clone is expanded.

cdr3_aa: CASSDIFTDTQYF
cdr3_nt: TGTGCCTCATCGGACATTTTCACAGATACGCAGTATTTT
v_call: TRBV13
j_call: TRBJ2-3
clone_size: -
d_call: -

cdr3_aa: CASGTSPYEQYF
cdr3_nt: TGTGCCAGCGGGACTAGCCCCTACGAGCAGTACTTC
v_call: TRBV5-8
j_call: TRBJ2-7
clone_size: few
d_call: TRBD2

cdr3_aa: CASRLLHITGANVLTF
cdr3_nt: TGTGCAAGTCGCCTACTGCACATAACTGGGGCCAACGTCCTGACTTTC
v_call: TRBV12-2
j_call: TRBJ2-6
clone_size: -
d_call: -

cdr3_aa: CASSVGTDTGELFF
cdr3_nt: TGTGCCAGCAGCGTCGGGACAGACACCGGGGAGCTGTTTTTT
v_call: TRBV27
j_call: TRBJ2-2
clone_size: -
d_call: TRBD1

cdr3_aa: CASPKGRWQYF
cdr3_nt: TGTGCCAGCCCTAAGGGGAGGTGGCAGTACTTC
v_call: TRBV6-1
j_call: TRBJ2-7
clone_size: -
d_call: -

cdr3_aa: CASSSMPRGGTQYF
cdr3_nt: TGTGCCAGCAGCTCTATGCCTCGGGGGGGTACGCAGTATTTT
v_call: TRBV7-2
j_call: TRBJ2-3
clone_size: few
d_call: TRBD2

cdr3_aa: CASSRKGGEQFF
cdr3_nt: TGTGCCAGCAGTCGCAAGGGTGGTGAGCAGTTCTTC
v_call: TRBV28
j_call: TRBJ2-1
clone_size: -
d_call: -

cdr3_aa: CASSFHVGASNTEAFF
cdr3_nt: TGTGCCAGCAGTTTCCACGTGGGGGCCTCGAACACTGAAGCTTTCTTT
v_call: TRBV6-6
j_call: TRBJ1-1
clone_size: -
d_call: -

cdr3_aa: CASSEASDGNEKLFF
cdr3_nt: TGTGCCAGCAGTGAAGCGTCTGACGGTAATGAAAAACTGTTTTTT
v_call: TRBV2
j_call: TRBJ1-4
clone_size: -
d_call: -

cdr3_aa: CASSLSNEQFF
cdr3_nt: TGCGCCAGCAGCTTGAGCAATGAGCAGTTCTTC
v_call: TRBV5-1
j_call: TRBJ2-1
clone_size: -
d_call: -

cdr3_aa: CASSIVVDSYYTF
cdr3_nt: TGTGCCAGTAGTATAGTGGTGGATAGTTACTACACCTTC
v_call: TRBV19
j_call: TRBJ1-2
clone_size: -
d_call: -

cdr3_aa: CASSLDGNYGYTF
cdr3_nt: TGTGCCAGCAGCTTAGACGGGAACTATGGCTACACCTTC
v_call: TRBV7-8
j_call: TRBJ1-2
clone_size: -
d_call: -

cdr3_aa: CASSLEGGTYNEQFF
cdr3_nt: TGTGCCAGCAGCTTAGAGGGCGGTACCTACAATGAGCAGTTCTTC
v_call: TRBV7-9
j_call: TRBJ2-1
clone_size: -
d_call: -

cdr3_aa: CASSFPGSKNGYTF
cdr3_nt: TGTGCCAGCAGCTTTCCCGGGTCGAAGAATGGCTACACCTTC
v_call: TRBV7-3
j_call: TRBJ1-2
clone_size: once
d_call: -

cdr3_aa: CASSVDMGGPYRTQYF
cdr3_nt: TGTGCCAGCAGCGTAGATATGGGGGGGCCCTATAGGACCCAGTACTTC
v_call: TRBV9
j_call: TRBJ2-5
clone_size: -
d_call: -

cdr3_aa: CASSLPSSYEQYF
cdr3_nt: TGTGCCAGCAGCTTACCAAGCTCCTACGAGCAGTACTTC
v_call: TRBV21-1
j_call: TRBJ2-7
clone_size: many
d_call: -

cdr3_aa: CASSILTWPTYGYTF
cdr3_nt: TGTGCCAGTAGTATACTCACATGGCCAACCTATGGCTACACCTTC
v_call: TRBV19
j_call: TRBJ1-2
clone_size: -
d_call: -

cdr3_aa: CASSRSGYNEQFF
cdr3_nt: TGTGCCAGCAGCCGTAGCGGGTACAATGAGCAGTTCTTC
v_call: TRBV7-2
j_call: TRBJ2-1
clone_size: -
d_call: TRBD2

cdr3_aa: CASKNRDRGYNEQFF
cdr3_nt: TGTGCCAGTAAGAACCGGGACAGGGGGTACAATGAGCAGTTCTTC
v_call: TRBV19
j_call: TRBJ2-1
clone_size: few
d_call: TRBD1

cdr3_aa: CASSGAGHKNTEAFF
cdr3_nt: TGTGCCAGCTCCGGAGCAGGGCATAAGAACACTGAAGCTTTCTTT
v_call: TRBV5-6
j_call: TRBJ1-1
clone_size: few
d_call: -

cdr3_aa: CASTRGGESRVGYTF
cdr3_nt: TGTGCCAGTACCCGAGGGGGGGAGTCAAGAGTTGGCTACACCTTC
v_call: TRBV19
j_call: TRBJ1-2
clone_size: -
d_call: -

cdr3_aa: CASRPTSGRPTYEQYF
cdr3_nt: TGTGCCAGCAGGCCCACTAGCGGGAGGCCAACCTACGAGCAGTACTTC
v_call: TRBV7-8
j_call: TRBJ2-7
clone_size: -
d_call: TRBD2

cdr3_aa: CASSVRGPRGYTF
cdr3_nt: TGTGCCAGCAGCGTAAGGGGGCCCCGAGGCTACACCTTC
v_call: TRBV9
j_call: TRBJ1-2
clone_size: -
d_call: TRBD1

cdr3_aa: CASSLGLTSDYEQYF
cdr3_nt: TGTGCCAGCAGTTTAGGTCTAACTTCAGACTACGAGCAGTACTTC
v_call: TRBV6-5
j_call: TRBJ2-7
clone_size: -
d_call: -

cdr3_aa: CASSPSRSAGELFF
cdr3_nt: TGTGCCAGCAGCCCTAGTAGGTCAGCCGGGGAGCTGTTTTTT
v_call: TRBV7-8
j_call: TRBJ2-2
clone_size: -
d_call: -

cdr3_aa: CASSEAGSGANVLTF
cdr3_nt: TGCGCCAGCAGTGAAGCCGGGTCTGGGGCCAACGTCCTGACTTTC
v_call: TRBV10-1
j_call: TRBJ2-6
clone_size: -
d_call: -

cdr3_aa: CASSEIQGQGEKLFF
cdr3_nt: TGTGCCAGCAGTGAAATTCAGGGACAGGGAGAAAAACTGTTTTTT
v_call: TRBV6-1
j_call: TRBJ1-4
clone_size: few
d_call: TRBD1

cdr3_aa: CASSSTTGAGYEQYF
cdr3_nt: TGTGCCAGCAGCTCAACGACAGGGGCGGGATACGAGCAGTACTTC
v_call: TRBV7-2
j_call: TRBJ2-7
clone_size: -
d_call: TRBD1

cdr3_aa: CASSRPRGEQFF
cdr3_nt: TGTGCCAGCAGTCGACCACGGGGGGAGCAGTTCTTC
v_call: TRBV27
j_call: TRBJ2-1
clone_size: few
d_call: -

cdr3_aa: CASSLPGNWYGYTF
cdr3_nt: TGTGCCAGCAGTTTGCCAGGGAACTGGTATGGCTACACCTTC
v_call: TRBV28
j_call: TRBJ1-2
clone_size: -
d_call: -

cdr3_aa: CASYQQGAHGYTF
cdr3_nt: TGTGCCAGTTATCAACAGGGAGCCCATGGCTACACCTTC
v_call: TRBV28
j_call: TRBJ1-2
clone_size: -
d_call: -

cdr3_aa: CASSLGGLASTDTQYF
cdr3_nt: TGTGCCAGCAGCTTAGGTGGACTAGCGAGCACAGATACGCAGTATTTT
v_call: TRBV13
j_call: TRBJ2-3
clone_size: -
d_call: TRBD2

cdr3_aa: CSVEPGGSPGELFF
cdr3_nt: TGCAGCGTTGAACCGGGCGGGAGTCCCGGGGAGCTGTTTTTT
v_call: TRBV29-1
j_call: TRBJ2-2
clone_size: -
d_call: TRBD2

cdr3_aa: CASSLAQINTEAFF
cdr3_nt: TGTGCCAGCAGCTTAGCGCAGATAAACACTGAAGCTTTCTTT
v_call: TRBV7-2
j_call: TRBJ1-1
clone_size: -
d_call: -

cdr3_aa: CAISMGGEQYF
cdr3_nt: TGTGCCATCAGCATGGGGGGGGAGCAGTACTTC
v_call: TRBV10-3
j_call: TRBJ2-7
clone_size: -
d_call: TRBD2

cdr3_aa: CASSLVRWAGGSNVPMDEQYF
cdr3_nt: TGCGCCAGCAGCTTGGTTCGGTGGGCGGGAGGGTCGAATGTCCCCATGGACGAGCAGTACTTC
v_call: TRBV5-1
j_call: TRBJ2-7
clone_size: -
d_call: TRBD2

cdr3_aa: CASSQGAHTEAFF
cdr3_nt: TGTGCCAGCTCACAGGGGGCGCACACTGAAGCTTTCTTT
v_call: TRBV18
j_call: TRBJ1-1
clone_size: -
d_call: TRBD1

cdr3_aa: CASGLVRGGLGMVETQYF
cdr3_nt: TGTGCTAGTGGTTTGGTACGAGGGGGGCTTGGAATGGTGGAGACCCAGTACTTC
v_call: TRBV12-5
j_call: TRBJ2-5
clone_size: -
d_call: -

cdr3_aa: CASRGVLGGTQYF
cdr3_nt: TGTGCCAGCAGGGGAGTATTAGGGGGGACCCAGTACTTC
v_call: TRBV6-5
j_call: TRBJ2-5
clone_size: -
d_call: -

cdr3_aa: CASSPGGLEETQYF
cdr3_nt: TGTGCCAGCTCACCAGGGGGGCTGGAAGAGACCCAGTACTTC
v_call: TRBV18
j_call: TRBJ2-5
clone_size: -
d_call: -

cdr3_aa: CASSLAHRGGEQYF
cdr3_nt: TGTGCCAGCAGCTTAGCGCACAGGGGCGGTGAGCAGTACTTC
v_call: TRBV7-2
j_call: TRBJ2-7
clone_size: few
d_call: TRBD1

cdr3_aa: CATSRDPLLAGGPVEQETQYF
cdr3_nt: TGTGCCACCAGCAGAGACCCCCTACTAGCGGGGGGGCCCGTTGAGCAAGAGACCCAGTACTTC
v_call: TRBV15
j_call: TRBJ2-5
clone_size: once
d_call: TRBD2

cdr3_aa: CASSLSTGPIRDTEAFF
cdr3_nt: TGCGCCAGCAGCTTGAGCACAGGGCCTATACGGGACACTGAAGCTTTCTTT
v_call: TRBV5-1
j_call: TRBJ1-1
clone_size: -
d_call: -

cdr3_aa: CASNRGMNTEAFF
cdr3_nt: TGTGCCAGTAACAGGGGCATGAACACTGAAGCTTTCTTT
v_call: TRBV7-9
j_call: TRBJ1-1
clone_size: -
d_call: TRBD1

cdr3_aa: CASSQDFGDYNEQFF
cdr3_nt: TGCGCCAGCAGCCAAGATTTCGGGGACTACAATGAGCAGTTCTTC
v_call: TRBV4-1
j_call: TRBJ2-1
clone_size: once
d_call: -

cdr3_aa: CASSVRTGLKPYEQYF
cdr3_nt: TGTGCCAGTAGTGTGCGGACAGGGCTCAAACCCTACGAGCAGTACTTC
v_call: TRBV19
j_call: TRBJ2-7
clone_size: -
d_call: TRBD1

cdr3_aa: CAISLTEEGGQYF
cdr3_nt: TGTGCCATCAGTTTGACGGAGGAGGGGGGGCAGTACTTC
v_call: TRBV10-3
j_call: TRBJ2-7
clone_size: -
d_call: -

cdr3_aa: CASSVPGQVAQYF
cdr3_nt: TGTGCCAGCAGCGTCCCTGGACAGGTGGCGCAGTATTTT
v_call: TRBV9
j_call: TRBJ2-3
clone_size: -
d_call: TRBD1